This T cell receptor beta chain was sequenced during a study of T-cell reconstitution after alpha-beta-depleted transplantation in children. Study-wide results and caveats: Reported findings indicate that, about two months after transplant, alpha-beta T cells came from several hundred expanded clones, which were derived from non-depleted graft cells.

Unique molecular identifiers were used to barcode this TCRbeta library. One entry per CDR3 protein results from TCRdb running MiXCR on the PCR reads. The sample holds approximately 300,000 distinct CDR3 sequences, 11% seen once. Unmatched junction bases numbered 3, after V lost 3 bases and J lost 1 base. This CDR3 spans 14 amino acids. CDR1 SGHRS and CDR2 YFSETQ come from the germline V gene. This clonotype showed up many times. Its matching antigen is unknown. The sequencing used peripheral blood, collected 180 days after TCRalphabeta/CD19-depleted stem cell transplant. The chain couples TRBV5-1 to TRBJ1-1; TRBD1 aligns across 7 bases. This TCR was recovered from a male patient aged 2-15 years who had a stem cell transplant for chronic granulomatous disease, so the T cells may come from the graft donor. The CDR3 DNA reads as TGCGCCAGCAGCTCCGGGACAGCGAACACTGAAGCTTTCTTT. Translation gives CASSSGTANTEAFF.